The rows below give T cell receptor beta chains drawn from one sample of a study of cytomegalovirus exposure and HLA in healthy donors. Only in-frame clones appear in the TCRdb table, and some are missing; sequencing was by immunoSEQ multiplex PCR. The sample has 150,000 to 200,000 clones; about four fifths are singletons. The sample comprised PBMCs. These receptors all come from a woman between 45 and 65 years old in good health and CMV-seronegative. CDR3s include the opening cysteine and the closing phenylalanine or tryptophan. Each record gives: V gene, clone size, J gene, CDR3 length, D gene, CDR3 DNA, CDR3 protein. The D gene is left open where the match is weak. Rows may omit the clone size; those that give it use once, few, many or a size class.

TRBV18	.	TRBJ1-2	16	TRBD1	TGTGCCAGCTCACCATCAGGGGGCTCAGCTAACTATGGCTACACCTTC	CASSPSGGSANYGYTF
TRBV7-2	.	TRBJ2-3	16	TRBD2	TGTGCCAGCAGCTCCGGGGGCGGGGGGACGCCAGATACGCAGTATTTT	CASSSGGGGTPDTQYF
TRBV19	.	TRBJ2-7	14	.	TGTGCCAGTAGTATTAGGGGTGTTGTCCACGAGCAGTACTTC	CASSIRGVVHEQYF
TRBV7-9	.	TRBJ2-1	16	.	TGTGCCAGCAGCCAAACGGGTTACGGTTCCTACAATGAGCAGTTCTTC	CASSQTGYGSYNEQFF
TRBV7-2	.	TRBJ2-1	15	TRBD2	TGTGCCAGCAGTGGGAGGGGCAGAGTTTACAATGAGCAGTTCTTC	CASSGRGRVYNEQFF
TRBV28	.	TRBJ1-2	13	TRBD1	TGTGCCAGCAGTTCTACAGGGGGCTATGGCTACACCTTC	CASSSTGGYGYTF
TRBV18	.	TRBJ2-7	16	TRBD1	TGTGCCAGCTCACCACTTCCGGGACAGGGTAGTTACGAGCAGTACTTC	CASSPLPGQGSYEQYF
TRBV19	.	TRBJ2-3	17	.	TGTGCCAGTAGTAAATTAGCTTCGGGGTCTAGCACAGATACGCAGTATTTT	CASSKLASGSSTDTQYF
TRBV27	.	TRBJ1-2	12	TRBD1	TGTGCCAGCAGGGACAGGGGATGGGGCTACACCTTC	CASRDRGWGYTF
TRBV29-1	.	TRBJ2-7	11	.	TGCAGCGTGGGACACACCTACGAGCAGTACTTC	CSVGHTYEQYF
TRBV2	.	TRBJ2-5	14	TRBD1	TGTGCCAGCAGTGAATGGGGGACAGTAGAGACCCAGTACTTC	CASSEWGTVETQYF
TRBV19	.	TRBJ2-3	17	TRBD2	TGTGCCAGTAGTTCCTGGACTAGCGGGAGAATCACAGATACGCAGTATTTT	CASSSWTSGRITDTQYF
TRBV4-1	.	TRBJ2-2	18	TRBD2	TGCGCCAGCAGCCAATTCCGTGGGGAGCGGGAGGGGGTCGGGGAGCTGTTTTTT	CASSQFRGEREGVGELFF
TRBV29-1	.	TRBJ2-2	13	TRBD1	TGCAGCTACGGGACAGGGAACACCGGGGAGCTGTTTTTT	CSYGTGNTGELFF
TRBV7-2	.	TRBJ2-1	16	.	TGTGCCAGCAGCTTAGGGGCAACGTTACAGGTTACTGAGCAGTTCTTC	CASSLGATLQVTEQFF
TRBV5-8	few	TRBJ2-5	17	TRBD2	TGTGCCAGCAGCCAGGGTTGGACTAGCGGTTACCAAGAGACCCAGTACTTC	CASSQGWTSGYQETQYF
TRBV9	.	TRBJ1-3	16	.	TGTGCCAGCAGCGTTGGATGGGGAGGCTCTGGAAACACCATATATTTT	CASSVGWGGSGNTIYF
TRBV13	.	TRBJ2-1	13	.	TGTGCCAGCAGCTTGGGGAGCTACAATGAGCAGTTCTTC	CASSLGSYNEQFF
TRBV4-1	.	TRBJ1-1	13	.	TGCGCCAGCAGCCAAGAGGGGGGAGGCAAAGCTTTCTTT	CASSQEGGGKAFF
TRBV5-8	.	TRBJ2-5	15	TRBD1	TGTGCCAGTAGTCGGAGGACAGGGGGCGTTGAGACCCAGTACTTC	CASSRRTGGVETQYF
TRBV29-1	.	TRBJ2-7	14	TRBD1	TGCAGCGTCCAAAGAACAGGGGGCTCCTACGAGCAGTACTTC	CSVQRTGGSYEQYF
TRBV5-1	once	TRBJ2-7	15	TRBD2	TGCGCCAGCACCTTCGGACTAGCGGGCGGCTACGAGCAGTACTTC	CASTFGLAGGYEQYF
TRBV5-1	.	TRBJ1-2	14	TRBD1	TGCGCCAGCAGCGCCGACAGGGCAGAGTATGGCTACACCTTC	CASSADRAEYGYTF
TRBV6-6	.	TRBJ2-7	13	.	TGTGCCTCGAGGGACGGGAGCGCGGCCGAGCAGTACTTC	CASRDGSAAEQYF
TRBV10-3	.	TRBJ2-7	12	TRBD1	TGTGCCATCAGAGGAACAGGGGGCGAGGAGTACTTC	CAIRGTGGEEYF
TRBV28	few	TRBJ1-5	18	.	TGTGCCAGCAGTAACCGGGACATTGCGGATTATAGCAATCAGCCCCAGCATTTT	CASSNRDIADYSNQPQHF
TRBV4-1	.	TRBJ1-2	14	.	TGCGCCAGCAGCCGTTCGCCCTCAGAATATGGCTACACCTTC	CASSRSPSEYGYTF
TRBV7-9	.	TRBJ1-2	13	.	TGTGCCAGCAGCTATGGACAGAACTATGGCTACACCTTC	CASSYGQNYGYTF
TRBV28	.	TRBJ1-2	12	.	TGTGCCAGCAGACCCGGGGGGTATGGCTACACCTTC	CASRPGGYGYTF
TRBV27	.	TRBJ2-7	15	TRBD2	TGTGCCAGCAGAGCGGGACTAGCGGGGGTTTATGAGCAGTACTTC	CASRAGLAGVYEQYF
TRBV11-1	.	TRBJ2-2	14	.	TGTGCCAGCAGCTATAGGGGCGAGACCGGGGAGCTGTTTTTT	CASSYRGETGELFF
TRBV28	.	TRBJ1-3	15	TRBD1	TGTGCCAGCAATGAACAGGGGGCGCCGGGAAACACCATATATTTT	CASNEQGAPGNTIYF
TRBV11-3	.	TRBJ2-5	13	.	TGTGCCAGCAGCTTAGGGACACTCGAGACCCAGTACTTC	CASSLGTLETQYF
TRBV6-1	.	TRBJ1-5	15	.	TGTGCCAGCAGTGAAGAGCGTACAGGGAATCAGCCCCAGCATTTT	CASSEERTGNQPQHF
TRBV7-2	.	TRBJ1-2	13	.	TGTGCCAGCAGCCGAACTGAGGACTATGGCTACACCTTC	CASSRTEDYGYTF
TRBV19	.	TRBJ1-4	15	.	TGTGCCAGTGGGGCCCTGGACGGTCGCAATGAAAAACTGTTTTTT	CASGALDGRNEKLFF